This TCR beta chain is drawn from a study of blood T cell repertoires in COVID-19. About the study: The United States, Italy and Spain were the sources of the acute and convalescent COVID-19 samples.

The table came from immunoSEQ multiplex PCR; TCRdb's copy has only in-frame clones and leaves some out. The sample consists of 50,000 or so clones, approximately 80% of them appearing once. In germline, CDR1 is LNHNV, CDR2 YYDKDF (reference sequence). Between the trimmed V and J ends, which lost 0 bases and 0 bases, there was a span of 12 bases. The CDR3 has 16 amino acids. Only a few counts were recorded for this clone. The receptor was derived from a human donor with active or convalescent COVID-19. The donor label of this sample is uncertain. The chain has TRBV15 and TRBJ2-7; D is perhaps TRBD1 (5 bases). The sample taken for sequencing was peripheral blood. The CDR3, as DNA: TGTGCCACCAGCAGAGATCGACAGACCAGCTCCTACGAGCAGTACTTC. The encoded protein is CATSRDRQTSSYEQYF.